Below, 27 T cell receptor beta chains from the same sample are listed, as sequenced in a study of T cells after yellow fever vaccination (dated by TCRdb to the late 2010s). Per the publication, the treatment or condition label means: live attenuated yellow fever vaccine strain. The library was generated by 5' RACE. Sequencing was carried out with an Illumina NovaSeq 6000. TCRdb's own reprocessing of the public reads used fastp at Q25 and MiXCR and kept productive beta chains. When rows share a CDR3 protein, they turn into one entry using the most common DNA and genes. Present in this sample are 250,000 or so distinct CDR3 sequences, roughly 3.5% of which were seen just once. Approximately 18% of the sample rests with the top ten. The source material was PBMCs, sampled 15 days after the yellow fever booster vaccination. These receptors came from a man aged 18 to 30 who received the YFV17D yellow fever vaccine.

In its sample, this clonotype was seen many times. At one end, the junction sequence differs from germline, possibly due to a read error. The CDR3 nucleotides read TGCAGTGCTAGCGAGACTAGCGGGGGGGCCTTAAAATTT. This codes for CSASETSGGALKF. The chain combines TRBV20-1 with TRBJ2-3, with TRBD2 matching over 14 bases. Germline CDR1 and CDR2: DFQATT and SNEGSKA (reference sequence). The CDR3 runs 13 residues.

This clonotype has at least ten counts. The chain employs TRBV7-2 and TRBJ2-7, with 7 bases identical to TRBD1. Looked up from germline, CDR1 is SGHTA and CDR2 is FQGNSA. The CDR3 totals 16 residues. Trimming removed 4 bases from V and 4 bases from J; junction bases left unmatched: 13. Here the CDR3 DNA reads TGTGCCAGCAGCTCGAGGGGTCCAGGGGGTCCTTACGAGCAGTACTTC. Translation gives CASSSRGPGGPYEQYF.

This clonotype was found many times. CDR3: CASSSGLPFTGELFF. CDR3 DNA: TGTGCCAGCAGCTCGGGACTCCCTTTCACCGGGGAGCTGTTTTTT. V usage is TRBV7-3 and J usage is TRBJ2-2; D may be TRBD2 (6 bases). Germline loops: CDR1 SGHTA, CDR2 FQGTGA. The CDR3 has 15 residues. The ends were cut back, 4 bases at V and 4 bases at J, with 13 bases in the middle.

At least ten counts were recorded for this clonotype. The chain links TRBV5-5 to TRBJ2-7; 13 bases map to TRBD2. J gave up 3 bases and V 4 bases, and 10 bases lay outside the gene matches. This CDR3 is built from 17 residues. CDR1 and CDR2 (germline): SGHKS, YYEKEE (reference sequence). The CDR3 DNA reads TGTGCCAGCAGCCCCAAAAGGACTAGCGGGGGAATCTACGAGCAGTACTTC. Its translation is CASSPKRTSGGIYEQYF.

This clonotype was seen ten or more times. The gene calls are TRBV2 and TRBJ2-5; D uncertain. Germline V gene lookup returns CDR1 SNHLY and CDR2 FYNNEI. V lost 1 base, J lost 3 bases, and 0 bases lay in between. The CDR3 runs 11 residues. The chain's CDR3 is CASSEEETQYF. CDR3 sequence (DNA): TGTGCCAGCAGTGAAGAAGAGACCCAGTACTTC.

This clonotype was seen many times. The rearrangement joins TRBV24-1 to TRBJ1-2; weak D call: TRBD1 (6 bases). The length of the CDR3 is 13 residues. Trimming shortened V by 3 bases and J by 5 bases, and 9 bases separated the two germline ends. CDR1 KGHDR and CDR2 SFDVKD come from the germline V gene. The CDR3 loop is CATSDRTVYGYTF. In nucleotides, the CDR3 is TGTGCCACCAGTGATCGGACAGTATATGGCTACACCTTC.

The sample holds many counts of this clonotype. The chain couples TRBV29-1 to TRBJ1-4; 7 positions match TRBD1. The germline CDR1 and CDR2 sequences are SQVTM and ANQGSEA. The CDR3 has 13 amino acids. The ends lost 6 bases at V and 8 bases at J; junction bases unmatched: 9. The CDR3 DNA reads as TGCAGCGTATCAGAGGGGGCCGGGGAAAAACTGTTTTTT. Its protein product is CSVSEGAGEKLFF.

This clonotype was picked up many times. The V and J genes are TRBV23-1 and TRBJ2-1; D is uncertain. TRBV23-1 is reported as an ORF; its role is uncertain. V was trimmed by 2 bases and J by 3 bases, leaving 8 bases between them. This CDR3 is 14 amino acids long. The CDR3: CASSQPGHYNEQFF. CDR3 in DNA: TGCGCCAGCAGTCAACCGGGCCACTACAATGAGCAGTTCTTC.

This clonotype was detected ten times or more. The V and J genes are TRBV28 and TRBJ1-2, with D perhaps TRBD1 (5 bases). The V end lost 7 bases, the J end lost 8 bases, and 14 bases lay between the germline ends. CDR1 MDHEN and CDR2 SYDVKM come from the germline V gene. The CDR3 loop spans 12 amino acids. The CDR3 spells CASTLWGSGYTF. CDR3 nucleotide sequence: TGTGCCAGCACCCTCTGGGGGTCCGGCTACACCTTC.

This clonotype was seen at least ten times. The J gene is TRBJ2-2, the V gene TRBV5-1, with TRBD1 as a possible D gene (5 bases). CDR3 length equals 15 residues. Germline loops: CDR1 SGHRS, CDR2 YFSETQ. The germline V and J ends were trimmed by 0 bases and 3 bases, with 9 bases remaining between them. CDR3 DNA sequence: TGCGCCAGCAGCTTGGAAGGGGCCGACACCGGGGAGCTGTTTTTT. It yields the protein CASSLEGADTGELFF.

The table lists this clonotype with many counts. The genes are TRBV2 and TRBJ1-4, with D possibly being TRBD1 (6 bases). Trimming cost V 5 bases and J 0 bases, with 10 bases left between them. The CDR3 loop spans 15 amino acids. Germline V gives CDR1 SNHLY, CDR2 FYNNEI. CDR3 bases: TGTGCCAGCAGTTTACGGACAGCAACTAATGAAAAACTGTTTTTT. Amino acids: CASSLRTATNEKLFF.

This clonotype was counted at least ten times. The rearrangement joins TRBV7-9 to TRBJ1-5, with 7 bases identical to TRBD1. CDR1 and CDR2 (germline): SEHNR, FQNEAQ (reference sequence). CDR3 size: 15 residues. J was trimmed by 6 bases and V by 2 bases; bases with no gene match: 7. In nucleotides, the CDR3 is TGTGCCAGCAGCTTATCGGGACAGACCCTTCAGCCCCAGCATTTT. Translating it yields CASSLSGQTLQPQHF.

V usage is TRBV10-3 and J usage is TRBJ1-2; TRBD1 is a possible D gene (5 bases). There are 13 residues in the CDR3. The V gene lost 8 bases and the J gene lost 5 bases, with 15 bases spanning the gap. Germline V CDR1 and CDR2: ENHRY, SYGVKD. CDR3 sequence: CAIAPGTEYGYTF. CDR3 sequence (DNA): TGTGCCATCGCTCCAGGGACGGAATATGGCTACACCTTC.

This clonotype was seen many times. This chain joins TRBV12-3 or TRBV12-4 and TRBJ2-4; D call uncertain. The CDR3 has 16 residues. Deletions cut 5 bases from V and 1 base from J, with 15 bases between. CDR3 DNA: TGTGCCAGCAGTCCCACACGTCGACTGGCCAAAAACATTCAGTACTTC. Protein sequence: CASSPTRRLAKNIQYF.

This clonotype was observed many times. This rearrangement joins TRBV10-3 to TRBJ1-1, with TRBD1 matching over 8 bases. The length of the CDR3 is 14 residues. CDR1 is ENHRY, CDR2 SYGVKD, per germline. V was clipped by 10 bases and J by 0 bases; unmatched bases: 7. In DNA form, the CDR3 reads TGTGCCACCGGTGACAGGGGCATGAACACTGAAGCTTTCTTT. Translated: CATGDRGMNTEAFF.

This clonotype showed up many times. For the CDR3, the DNA is TGTGCCAGCAGTTGGGGACAGGGTAAAGAGACCCAGTACTTC. Translation gives CASSWGQGKETQYF. V gene TRBV12-3 or TRBV12-4 combines with J gene TRBJ2-5; 9 bases are a match to TRBD1. After removal of 4 bases from V and 3 bases from J, the junction contained 3 bases not matched to a gene. CDR3 length equals 14 residues.

This clonotype occurred many times. V usage is TRBV5-6 and J usage is TRBJ1-2; D might be TRBD1 (6 bases). The CDR3 loop spans 14 amino acids. The germline CDR1 and CDR2 sequences are SGHDT and YYEEEE. Between the trimmed V and J ends, which lost 0 bases and 8 bases, there was a span of 14 bases. In nucleotides, the CDR3 is TGTGCCAGCAGCTTGGCCGGGGGACAACCCGGCTACACCTTC. Protein sequence: CASSLAGGQPGYTF.

Many counts were recorded for this clonotype. The V call is TRBV7-6, the J call TRBJ1-3; no firm D call. V was trimmed by 5 bases and J by 0 bases, leaving 11 bases between them. Germline CDR1 and CDR2: SGHVS and FNYEAQ. The CDR3 is 15 amino acids. The CDR3 nucleotides are TGTGCCAGCAGCGTGGCCAGTTTCTCTGGAAACACCATATATTTT. Translation: CASSVASFSGNTIYF. Full variable domain (remainder filled in from reference TRBV7-6 and TRBJ1-3): GAGVSQSPRYKVTKRGQDVALRCDPISGHVSLYWYRQALGQGPEFLTYFNYEAQQDKSGLPNDRFSAERPEGSISTLTIQRTEQRDSAMYRCASSVASFSGNTIYFGEGSWLTVV.

Ten or more counts support this clonotype. The V call is TRBV18, the J call TRBJ2-3; D possibly corresponds to TRBD1 (6 bases). The CDR3 covers 16 residues. CDR1 and CDR2 (germline): KGHSH, LQKENI. V gave up 0 bases and J gave up 2 bases, with 12 bases separating them. CDR3 protein: CASSPPLQGYTDTQYF. DNA of the CDR3: TGTGCCAGCTCACCACCGTTACAGGGATACACAGATACGCAGTATTTT.

There are many counts of this clonotype. The chain has TRBV7-9 and TRBJ2-3; D may be TRBD1 or TRBD2 (5 bases each). The V end lost 4 bases, the J end lost 9 bases, and 14 bases lay between the germline ends. The CDR3 spans 13 residues. Germline-derived CDR1 and CDR2 are SEHNR and FQNEAQ (reference sequence). Written as DNA, the CDR3 is TGTGCCAGCAGCTCGGACGGGGCCTCAACGCAGTATTTT. It encodes CASSSDGASTQYF.

This clonotype was counted many times. CDR3 DNA: TGTGCCAGCAACCCGGGACTAGCGGGGATGGGCACAGATACGCAGTATTTT. Protein product: CASNPGLAGMGTDTQYF. This rearrangement joins TRBV28 to TRBJ2-3, with TRBD2 matching 13 bases. This CDR3 comprises 17 residues. V shed 7 bases and J 1 base; nucleotides not matched to a gene: 8. Germline V gene lookup returns CDR1 MDHEN and CDR2 SYDVKM.

This clonotype was seen many times. The chain carries TRBV4-3 and TRBJ2-2, with TRBD2 identical over 7 bases. V trimming: 0 bases; J trimming: 11 bases; junction bases outside the gene matches: 18. This CDR3 region has 18 residues. Germline V gives CDR1 LGHNA, CDR2 YSLEER. The CDR3 DNA reads TGCGCCAGCAGCCAAGACACGAGAGCTGCAGGGAGGGTCGGTGAGCTGTTTTTT. This encodes CASSQDTRAAGRVGELFF.

This clonotype was seen many times. The CDR3 is CASSFHAAKGDTQYF. The CDR3 DNA reads TGTGCCAGCAGCTTCCACGCGGCCAAGGGAGATACGCAGTATTTT. This chain joins TRBV11-1 and TRBJ2-3; D is ambiguous. The CDR3 has 15 residues. Deletions cut 3 bases from V and 5 bases from J, with 15 bases between. The germline CDR1 and CDR2 sequences are SGHAT and FQDESV (reference sequence). The full variable domain, completed using reference TRBV11-1 and TRBJ2-3, is EAEVAQSPRYKITEKSQAVAFWCDPISGHATLYWYRQILGQGPELLVQFQDESVVDDSQLPKDRFSAERLKGVDSTLKIQPAELGDSAMYLCASSFHAAKGDTQYFGPGTRLTVL.

This clonotype was counted ten times or more. The gene calls are TRBV4-2 and TRBJ2-1; D is possibly TRBD2 (6 bases). This CDR3 is built from 16 residues. Trimming cost V 0 bases and J 2 bases, with 11 bases left between them. Germline lookup yields CDR1 LGHNA and CDR2 YNFKEQ. The CDR3 DNA reads as TGTGCCAGCAGCCAAGATTCCCCGGGAGCCTACAATGAGCAGTTCTTC. Translating gives CASSQDSPGAYNEQFF.

There are many counts of this clonotype. The rearrangement links TRBV27 to TRBJ2-1, with 8 positions matching TRBD1. Germline V gene sequence: CDR1 MNHEY, CDR2 SMNVEV (reference sequence). The CDR3 spans 16 residues. The V segment lost 8 bases and the J segment 7 bases; nucleotides outside the gene matches: 16. CDR3 region: CASSPGRGQGLNEQFF. The CDR3 coding sequence is TGTGCCAGCTCCCCGGGCAGGGGGCAGGGGCTGAATGAGCAGTTCTTC.

This clonotype was detected many times. This chain connects TRBV7-2 to TRBJ2-5, with TRBD2 matching 9 bases. Germline loops: CDR1 SGHTA, CDR2 FQGNSA. The CDR3 covers 13 residues. V trimming: 3 bases; J trimming: 9 bases; junction bases outside the gene matches: 5. The CDR3 nucleotides read TGTGCCAGCAGCTTCTGGACTAGCGAGCCCCAGTACTTC. Its translation is CASSFWTSEPQYF.

This clonotype was found many times. The chain is built from TRBV20-1 and TRBJ2-5; TRBD2 matches at 11 bases. The trim removed 3 bases at V and 3 bases at J, leaving 0 bases unmatched. Germline CDR1 is DFQATT and CDR2 is SNEGSKA (reference sequence). CDR3 length: 13 residues. The CDR3 DNA is TGCAGTGCTAGTAGCGGGGGGGAAGAGACCCAGTACTTC. Its protein product is CSASSGGEETQYF.